Listed here are 30 T cell receptor beta chains from one sample, sequenced in a study of long-term antiretroviral therapy in people with HIV. With survey level as its setting, the immunoSEQ assay was v3.0. The assay was immunoSEQ multiplex PCR, and TCRdb's table has in-frame clones only and misses some. The table shows 25,000 to 35,000 clones, with around 96% occurring only once. Here the sequenced sample was unsorted PBMCs, taken 5.3 years after starting antiretroviral therapy. These receptors all stem from a man aged 25-40 years with HIV.

The V and J genes are TRBV30 and TRBJ1-5; no reliable D call. Germline CDR1 is GTSNPN and CDR2 is SVGIG (reference sequence). The CDR3 consists of 14 residues. Trimming pared 1 base from V and 3 bases from J, leaving 10 bases between. CDR3 sequence: CAWSAGNLNQPQHF. The CDR3, as DNA: TGTGCCTGGAGTGCCGGGAACCTCAATCAGCCCCAGCATTTT.

The CDR3 loop reads CASSDGRGGRDTQYF. The CDR3 DNA reads as TGTGCCAGCAGTGACGGCCGGGGGGGCCGGGATACGCAGTATTTT. This chain links TRBV6-4 with TRBJ2-3; the match to TRBD2 covers 8 bases. This CDR3 has 15 residues. Germline CDR1 is MRHNA and CDR2 is SNTAGT. Unmatched junction bases numbered 7, after V lost 2 bases and J lost 6 bases.

This clone was detected once. The rearrangement uses TRBV7-3 and TRBJ1-5; D remains ambiguous. Trimming took 0 bases from V and 4 from J, leaving 4 bases between them. The V gene's germline CDR1 is SGHTA and CDR2 FQGTGA. This CDR3 comprises 13 residues. CDR3 bases: TGTGCCAGCAGCTTAACGGGGAATCAGCCCCAGCATTTT. It codes for CASSLTGNQPQHF.

The rearrangement uses TRBV30 and TRBJ2-7, with TRBD2 as a possible D gene (5 bases). Germline CDR1 reads GTSNPN; CDR2 reads SVGIG (reference sequence). The V gene lost 6 bases and the J gene lost 3 bases, with 18 bases spanning the gap. There are 14 residues in the CDR3. CDR3 sequence (DNA): TGTGCCTGTGTGCCTGCCGAAAGCGGCTACGAGCAGTACTTC. This translates into CACVPAESGYEQYF.

The genes are TRBV6-5 and TRBJ2-7, with TRBD1 matching 7 bases. CDR3 size: 14 residues. Losses at the gene ends were 6 bases for V and 5 bases for J; bases not matched to a gene: 10. Per the germline V gene, CDR1 is MNHEY and CDR2 is SVGAGI. The CDR3 bases are TGTGCCAGCAGGTTGACAGGGATGAGCCACGAGCAGTACTTC. Translation: CASRLTGMSHEQYF.

V gene TRBV6-5 combines with J gene TRBJ2-3; TRBD2 agrees at 10 bases. The CDR3 is 14 amino acids. Germline CDR1 MNHEY, CDR2 SVGAGI. After removal of 5 bases from V and 8 bases from J, the junction contained 7 bases not matched to a gene. The CDR3 spells CASSLAGELLTQYF. CDR3 nucleotide sequence: TGTGCCAGCAGTCTAGCGGGGGAGCTACTTACGCAGTATTTT.

V usage is TRBV6-1 and J usage is TRBJ2-7, with 13 bases identical to TRBD2. From germline, CDR1 is MNHNS and CDR2 SASEGT. V trimming: 4 bases; J trimming: 5 bases; junction bases outside the gene matches: 2. CDR3 length: 14 amino acids. The CDR3 bases are TGTGCCAGCAGTGGACTAGCGGGAGGCGACGAGCAGTACTTC. This gives the protein CASSGLAGGDEQYF.

In this sample, this clone turned up once. V usage is TRBV15 and J usage is TRBJ1-1; maybe TRBD1 (5 bases). The CDR3 is 13 amino acids. Trimming removed 0 bases from V and 12 bases from J, with 14 bases in between. The germline V gene has CDR1 LNHNV and CDR2 YYDKDF (reference sequence). The CDR3 reads CATSRDGTQGSFF. CDR3 coding DNA: TGTGCCACCAGCAGAGATGGGACCCAAGGGTCTTTCTTT. Supplemented by reference TRBV15 and TRBJ1-1, the full variable domain reads DAMVIQNPRYQVTQFGKPVTLSCSQTLNHNVMYWYQQKSSQAPKLLFHYYDKDFNNEADTPDNFQSRRPNTSFCFLDIRSPGLGDTAMYLCATSRDGTQGSFFGQGTRLTVV.

This clone came up once. The CDR3 loop is CASSLVRGQETQYF. For the CDR3, the DNA is TGTGCCAGCAGCTTAGTTCGCGGGCAAGAGACCCAGTACTTC. V usage is TRBV7-2 and J usage is TRBJ2-5, with TRBD2 as a possible D gene (5 bases). Germline CDR1 and CDR2: SGHTA and FQGNSA. This CDR3 spans 14 amino acids. V lost 1 base, J lost 2 bases, and 8 bases lay in between. Full variable domain (outside the CDR3, taken from reference TRBV7-2 and TRBJ2-5): GAGVSQSPSNKVTEKGKDVELRCDPISGHTALYWYRQSLGQGLEFLIYFQGNSAPDKSGLPSDRFSAERTGGSVSTLTIQRTQQEDSAVYLCASSLVRGQETQYFGPGTRLLVL.

The chain links TRBV5-8 to TRBJ1-1, with D uncertain. Deletions cut 4 bases from V and 6 bases from J, with 19 bases between. This CDR3 comprises 15 residues. Germline CDR1 is SGHTS and CDR2 is YDEGEE. CDR3 amino acids: CASSRGNWPPPEAFF. The CDR3 region has the DNA TGTGCCAGCAGCCGCGGAAATTGGCCACCCCCTGAAGCTTTCTTT.

The rearrangement links TRBV6-5 to TRBJ2-3; tentatively, D is TRBD1 (5 bases). V lost 5 bases to trimming and J lost 2 bases, with 14 bases between them. Per germline, CDR1 MNHEY and CDR2 SVGAGI. This CDR3 contains 15 residues. This CDR3 is CASSRHRLTTDTQYF. The DNA for the CDR3 is TGTGCCAGCAGTCGCCACAGGTTAACCACAGATACGCAGTATTTT.

As DNA, the CDR3 is TGTGCCAGTACGGTAGCGCTCATGGACTATGGCTACACCTTC. The encoded protein is CASTVALMDYGYTF. The chain recombines TRBV19 with TRBJ1-2; D unclear. Germline CDR1 reads LNHDA; CDR2 reads SQIVND (reference sequence). The V gene lost 7 bases and the J gene lost 3 bases, with 15 bases spanning the gap. This CDR3 has 14 amino acids.

V and J are TRBV19 and TRBJ2-5; 10 positions agree with TRBD1. Germline V gene sequence: CDR1 LNHDA, CDR2 SQIVND (reference sequence). The CDR3 runs to 17 residues. J gave up 5 bases and V 4 bases, and 13 bases lay outside the gene matches. For the CDR3, the DNA is TGTGCCAGTAGTAGACCCCTTAGGACAGGGGGGTTGGAGACCCAGTACTTC. It encodes CASSRPLRTGGLETQYF.

The chain combines TRBV7-6 with TRBJ2-7; 9 bases are shared with TRBD2. Germline CDR1 is SGHVS and CDR2 is FNYEAQ. Unmatched junction bases numbered 11, after V lost 2 bases and J lost 3 bases. CDR3 length equals 17 residues. DNA for the CDR3: TGTGCCAGCAGCTTAAGACTAGCGGACTCCCGCAGCTACGAGCAGTACTTC. The encoded protein is CASSLRLADSRSYEQYF.

The rearrangement joins TRBV25-1 to TRBJ2-3, with unresolved D. With 1 base removed from V and 2 bases from J, the gap between germline ends came to 13 bases. CDR3 length equals 16 residues. Germline loops: CDR1 MGHDK, CDR2 SYGVNS. The chain's CDR3 is CASSESFAVDTDTQYF. CDR3 nucleotide sequence: TGTGCCAGCAGTGAATCCTTTGCGGTGGACACAGATACGCAGTATTTT.

The rearrangement links TRBV6-1 to TRBJ2-4; possibly TRBD1 for D (5 bases). The germline V and J ends were trimmed by 2 bases and 5 bases, with 13 bases remaining between them. From germline, CDR1 is MNHNS and CDR2 SASEGT. CDR3 length equals 15 residues. The CDR3 sequence is CASSEFSWGENIQYF. The DNA for the CDR3 is TGTGCCAGCAGTGAATTTTCGTGGGGCGAAAACATTCAGTACTTC.

The chain has TRBV5-4 and TRBJ2-7; 10 bases line up with TRBD2. The germline gives CDR1 SGHNT, CDR2 YYREEE (reference sequence). The CDR3 spans 15 residues. Trimming took 0 bases from V and 4 from J; bases not matched to a gene: 4. The CDR3 DNA is TGTGCCAGCAGCTTGGGGACTAGCGGTATTTACGAGCAGTACTTC. Its translation is CASSLGTSGIYEQYF. The whole variable domain, filled in from reference TRBV5-4 and TRBJ2-7, reads ETGVTQSPTHLIKTRGQQVTLRCSSQSGHNTVSWYQQALGQGPQFIFQYYREEENGRGNFPPRFSGLQFPNYSSELNVNALELDDSALYLCASSLGTSGIYEQYFGPGTRLTVT.

The rearrangement uses TRBV6-1 and TRBJ2-7, with a weak D call TRBD1 (5 bases). Per germline, CDR1 MNHNS and CDR2 SASEGT. This CDR3 has 15 amino acids. V gave up 3 bases and J gave up 0 bases, with 12 bases separating them. The CDR3, as DNA: TGTGCCAGCAGTGAGGCGACAGCCCCCTCCTACGAGCAGTACTTC. Protein sequence: CASSEATAPSYEQYF.

The chain carries TRBV6-1 and TRBJ1-5, with D possibly matching TRBD1 (5 bases). V lost 0 bases and J lost 0, with 9 bases in between. There are 16 residues in the CDR3. The germline V gene encodes CDR1 MNHNS and CDR2 SASEGT. CDR3 nucleotides: TGTGCCAGCAGTGAAGCCCTGGGACCTAGCAATCAGCCCCAGCATTTT. This sequence encodes CASSEALGPSNQPQHF.

The chain carries TRBV7-6 and TRBJ2-7, with 10 bases that match TRBD2. The CDR3 spans 15 residues. V lost 6 bases to trimming and J lost 2 bases; unmatched junction nucleotides: 7. The germline CDR1 and CDR2 sequences are SGHVS and FNYEAQ. DNA for the CDR3: TGTGCCAGCAGGTCAACAGCGGGAGGGCCCTACGAGCAGTACTTC. Translating it yields CASRSTAGGPYEQYF.

V usage is TRBV7-6 and J usage is TRBJ1-3; 10 bases line up with TRBD1. The V gene's germline CDR1 is SGHVS and CDR2 FNYEAQ. This CDR3 has 16 amino acids. After removal of 4 bases from V and 4 bases from J, the junction contained 7 bases not matched to a gene. The CDR3 sequence: CASSSGQGIEGNTIYF. CDR3 nucleotides: TGTGCCAGCAGCTCGGGACAGGGGATAGAGGGAAACACCATATATTTT.

The V gene is TRBV27, the J gene TRBJ2-7, with D uncertain. Germline V gives CDR1 MNHEY, CDR2 SMNVEV (reference sequence). The CDR3 length is 11 residues. Trimming removed 6 bases from V and 2 bases from J, with 5 bases in between. The CDR3 sequence is CASRDTYEQYF. CDR3 nucleotides: TGTGCCAGCAGGGATACCTACGAGCAGTACTTC.

The chain links TRBV30 to TRBJ1-2; 9 bases match TRBD1. Germline V gene data show CDR1 as GTSNPN and CDR2 as SVGIG (reference sequence). This CDR3 spans 13 amino acids. With V trimmed by 3 bases and J by 3 bases, 2 bases remained unmatched. The CDR3 nucleotides read TGTGCCTGGAGCAGGACAGGGGACTATGGCTACACCTTC. This sequence encodes CAWSRTGDYGYTF.

The rearrangement joins TRBV5-1 to TRBJ2-5, with D maybe TRBD1 (5 bases). V lost 4 bases to trimming and J lost 1 base, with 11 bases between them. The V gene's germline CDR1 is SGHRS and CDR2 YFSETQ. There are 14 residues in the CDR3. In DNA form, the CDR3 reads TGCGCCAGCAGCAAACAGGAGCTCCAAGAGACCCAGTACTTC. As protein: CASSKQELQETQYF.

This sequence joins TRBV7-9 and TRBJ2-3, with TRBD2 matching over 7 bases. Trimming at V came to 2 bases and at J to 2 bases, leaving 13 bases not matched to a gene. This CDR3 is built from 18 residues. In germline, CDR1 is SEHNR, CDR2 FQNEAQ (reference sequence). CDR3 DNA sequence: TGTGCCAGCAGCTTAACAATAACGGGGGGTTTCAACACAGATACGCAGTATTTT. It codes for CASSLTITGGFNTDTQYF.

The chain carries TRBV30 and TRBJ2-3; the match to TRBD2 covers 14 bases. This CDR3 has 17 amino acids. With 0 bases clipped from V and 8 bases from J, the junction kept 10 bases outside the gene matches. Germline loops: CDR1 GTSNPN, CDR2 SVGIG (reference sequence). The DNA of the CDR3 is TGTGCCTGGAGTGTTCTCGGACTAGCGGGGGGCCGAGGTACGCAGTATTTT. This translates into CAWSVLGLAGGRGTQYF.

The chain couples TRBV7-3 to TRBJ2-5; 8 positions match TRBD2. The CDR3 extends over 19 amino acids. Germline CDR1 SGHTA, CDR2 FQGTGA. V shed 4 bases and J 3 bases; nucleotides not matched to a gene: 19. In DNA form, the CDR3 reads TGTGCCAGCAGCTCCTCCCCCTGGGAGGCGGGAGGAGAAAAAGAGACCCAGTACTTC. It codes for CASSSSPWEAGGEKETQYF.

The chain is built from TRBV27 and TRBJ2-5; D perhaps matches TRBD1 (5 bases). This CDR3 has 13 amino acids. V lost 2 bases and J lost 5, with 9 bases in between. Per germline, CDR1 MNHEY and CDR2 SMNVEV (reference sequence). CDR3 sequence: CASSLRGGETQYF. The CDR3 nucleotides read TGTGCCAGCAGTTTAAGGGGTGGGGAGACCCAGTACTTC.

The chain has TRBV18 and TRBJ1-2; D is unclear. Trimming removed 2 bases from V and 3 bases from J, with 7 bases in between. The CDR3 spans 13 residues. Germline values: CDR1 KGHSH, CDR2 LQKENI. CDR3 coding DNA: TGTGCCAGCTCACCAAGGGCGGACTATGGCTACACCTTC. Translation: CASSPRADYGYTF.

This clone occurred once. The rearrangement links TRBV2 to TRBJ2-7, with D maybe TRBD2 (5 bases). Germline CDR1 SNHLY, CDR2 FYNNEI. The CDR3 totals 14 residues. Trimming left V 4 bases short and J 5 bases short, with 15 bases between. As DNA, the CDR3 is TGTGCCAGCAGTGGCCCCCCCACAGCGGACGAGCAGTACTTC. Translated: CASSGPPTADEQYF.